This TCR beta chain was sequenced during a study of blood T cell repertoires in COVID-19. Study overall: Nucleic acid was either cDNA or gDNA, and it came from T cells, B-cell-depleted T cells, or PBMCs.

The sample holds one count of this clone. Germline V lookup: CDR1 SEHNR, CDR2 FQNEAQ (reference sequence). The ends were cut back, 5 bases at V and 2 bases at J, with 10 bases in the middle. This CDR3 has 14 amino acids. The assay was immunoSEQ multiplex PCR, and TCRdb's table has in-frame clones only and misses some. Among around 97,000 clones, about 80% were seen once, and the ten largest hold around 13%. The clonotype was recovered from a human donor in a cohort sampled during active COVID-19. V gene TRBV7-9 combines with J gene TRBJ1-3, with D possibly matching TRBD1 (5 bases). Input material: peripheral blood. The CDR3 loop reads CASSIWTPGNTIYF. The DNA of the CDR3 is TGTGCCAGCAGCATATGGACACCTGGAAACACCATATATTTT.